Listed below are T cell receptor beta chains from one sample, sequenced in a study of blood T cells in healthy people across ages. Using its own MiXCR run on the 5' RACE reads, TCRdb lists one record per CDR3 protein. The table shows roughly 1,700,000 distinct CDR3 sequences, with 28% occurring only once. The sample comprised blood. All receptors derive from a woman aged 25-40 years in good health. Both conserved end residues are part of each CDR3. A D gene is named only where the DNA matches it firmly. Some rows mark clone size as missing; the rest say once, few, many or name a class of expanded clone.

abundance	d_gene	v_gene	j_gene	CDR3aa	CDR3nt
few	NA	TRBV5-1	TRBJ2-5	CASSQVGFSETQYF	TGCGCCAGCAGCCAAGTCGGTTTTTCGGAGACCCAGTACTTC
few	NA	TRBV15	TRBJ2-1	CATSLSGSSYNEQFF	TGTGCCACCAGCCTTAGCGGTAGCTCCTACAATGAGCAGTTCTTC
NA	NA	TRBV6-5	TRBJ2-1	CASSYGRGGNEQFF	TGTGCCAGCAGTTACGGCAGGGGAGGCAATGAGCAGTTCTTC
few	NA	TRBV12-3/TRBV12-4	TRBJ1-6	CASSFGGRSPLHF	TGTGCCAGCAGTTTCGGGGGGAGGTCACCCCTCCACTTT
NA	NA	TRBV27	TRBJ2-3	CASSYVGPSTYTQYF	TGTGCCAGCAGTTACGTCGGCCCTAGCACATATACGCAGTATTTT
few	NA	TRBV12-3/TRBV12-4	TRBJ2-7	CVSSRLSYEQYF	TGTGTCAGCAGCAGACTGAGCTACGAGCAGTACTTC
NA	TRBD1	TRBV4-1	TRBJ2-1	CASSQLRGQGYNEQFF	TGCGCCAGCAGCCAACTCCGGGGACAGGGCTACAATGAGCAGTTCTTC
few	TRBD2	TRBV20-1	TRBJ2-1	CSAPEGGSFYNEQFF	TGCAGTGCCCCAGAGGGCGGGAGTTTCTACAATGAGCAGTTCTTC
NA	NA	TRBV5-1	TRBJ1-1	CASSLASGTNTEAFF	TGCGCCAGCAGCTTGGCCAGCGGGACAAACACTGAAGCTTTCTTT
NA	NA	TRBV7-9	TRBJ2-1	CASSFGGGGLLNEQFF	TGTGCCAGCAGCTTTGGTGGCGGGGGCCTCTTGAATGAGCAGTTCTTC
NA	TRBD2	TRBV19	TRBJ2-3	CASSGAGVRDTQYF	TGTGCCAGTAGTGGAGCGGGAGTGCGGGATACGCAGTATTTT
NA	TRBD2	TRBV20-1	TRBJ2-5	CSAAPGGEETQYF	TGCAGTGCTGCCCCCGGGGGGGAAGAGACCCAGTACTTC
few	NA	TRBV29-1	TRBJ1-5	CSGDGDGNQPQHF	TGCAGCGGAGACGGGGATGGCAATCAGCCCCAGCATTTT
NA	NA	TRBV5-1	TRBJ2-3	CASSLELPGFTDTQYF	TGCGCCAGCAGCTTGGAGCTTCCGGGATTCACAGATACGCAGTATTTT
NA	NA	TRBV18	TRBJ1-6	CASSPEGGKNSPLHF	TGTGCCAGCTCACCAGAAGGGGGAAAAAATTCACCCCTCCACTTT
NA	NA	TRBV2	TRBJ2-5	CASKTFGSTQYF	TGTGCCAGCAAGACTTTTGGTTCGACCCAGTACTTC
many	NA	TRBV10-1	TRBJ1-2	CASSEGGTYGYTF	TGTGCCAGCAGTGAAGGGGGGACTTATGGCTACACCTTC
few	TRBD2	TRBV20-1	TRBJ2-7	CSAIGTTRDYEQYF	TGCAGTGCTATAGGGACTACCCGGGACTACGAGCAGTACTTC
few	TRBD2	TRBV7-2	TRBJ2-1	CASSYSGLAGVGGQFF	TGTGCCAGCAGCTATAGCGGACTAGCGGGAGTTGGAGGGCAGTTCTTC
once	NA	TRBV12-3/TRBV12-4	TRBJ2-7	CASSLPGYTYEQYF	TGTGCCAGCAGTTTACCCGGGTACACCTACGAGCAGTACTTC
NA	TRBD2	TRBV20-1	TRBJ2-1	CSARRSLAGDLFYNEQFF	TGCAGTGCTAGAAGGAGTCTAGCGGGGGATTTGTTCTACAATGAGCAGTTCTTC
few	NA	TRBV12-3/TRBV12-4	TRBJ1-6	CASSSKLFSPLHF	TGTGCCAGCAGTTCGAAGTTGTTCTCACCCCTCCACTTT
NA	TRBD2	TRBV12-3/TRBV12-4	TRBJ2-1	CASTRLAGVSYNEQFF	TGTGCCAGCACCCGACTAGCGGGAGTGTCCTACAATGAGCAGTTCTTC
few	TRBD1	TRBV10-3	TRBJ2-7	CATSTGSSYKQYF	TGTGCCACCTCGACAGGGAGTTCCTACAAGCAGTACTTC
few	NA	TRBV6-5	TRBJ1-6	CASSYSGQTLHF	TGTGCCAGCAGTTACTCGGGCCAAACCCTCCACTTT
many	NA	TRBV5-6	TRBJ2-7	CASSLGGVSPSYEQYF	TGTGCCAGCAGCTTGGGAGGGGTCTCGCCCTCCTACGAGCAGTACTTC
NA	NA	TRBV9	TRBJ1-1	CAISVTDGNTEAFF	TGTGCCATCAGCGTTACGGACGGGAACACTGAAGCTTTCTTT
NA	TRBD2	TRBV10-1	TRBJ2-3	CASSDGAGFTDTQYF	TGCGCCAGCAGTGACGGAGCGGGATTCACAGATACGCAGTATTTT
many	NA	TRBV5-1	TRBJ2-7	CASSLDANSYEQYF	TGCGCCAGCAGCCTGGACGCCAACTCCTACGAGCAGTACTTC
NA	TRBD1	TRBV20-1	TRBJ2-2	CSAHRGSTGELFF	TGCAGTGCTCACAGGGGATCCACCGGGGAGCTGTTTTTT
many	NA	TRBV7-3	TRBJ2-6	CASSLTQGWYSGANVLTF	TGTGCCAGCAGCTTAACCCAGGGCTGGTACTCTGGGGCCAACGTCCTGACTTTC
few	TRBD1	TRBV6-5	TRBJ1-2	CASSQPSTGTYGYTF	TGTGCCAGCAGTCAACCCTCGACAGGGACCTATGGCTACACCTTC
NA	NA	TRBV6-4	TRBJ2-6	CASSDRSSGANVLTF	TGTGCCAGCAGTGACCGGAGCTCTGGGGCCAACGTCCTGACTTTC
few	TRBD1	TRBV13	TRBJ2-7	CASKFGQGWYEQYF	TGTGCCAGCAAATTCGGACAGGGTTGGTACGAGCAGTACTTC
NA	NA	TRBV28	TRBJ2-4	CASSTRHTLAKNIQYF	TGTGCCAGCAGTACCCGACACACTCTAGCCAAAAACATTCAGTACTTC
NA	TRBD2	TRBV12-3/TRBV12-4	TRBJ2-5	CASSFGRGASYNEQYF	TGTGCCAGCAGTTTTGGGCGGGGGGCCTCCTACAATGAGCAGTACTTC
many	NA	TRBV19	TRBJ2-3	CASKRRGTDTQYF	TGTGCCAGTAAACGGCGGGGCACAGATACGCAGTATTTT
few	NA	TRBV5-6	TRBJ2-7	CASSLDTRYEQYF	TGTGCCAGCAGCTTGGACACGCGCTACGAGCAGTACTTC
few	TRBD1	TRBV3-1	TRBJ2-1	CASSQRGQGGNEQFF	TGTGCCAGCAGCCAACGGGGACAGGGCGGCAATGAGCAGTTCTTC
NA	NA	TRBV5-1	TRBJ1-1	CASSPETRRTEAFF	TGCGCCAGCAGCCCTGAGACCCGTAGAACTGAAGCTTTCTTT
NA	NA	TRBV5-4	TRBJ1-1	CASSPGGGEAEAFF	TGTGCCAGCAGCCCGGGCGGGGGAGAAGCTGAAGCTTTCTTT
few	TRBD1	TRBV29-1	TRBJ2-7	CSVRGQEASYEQYF	TGCAGCGTTAGAGGACAGGAGGCCTCCTACGAGCAGTACTTC
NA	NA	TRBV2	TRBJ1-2	CASMSYGYTF	TGTGCCAGCATGAGCTATGGCTACACCTTC
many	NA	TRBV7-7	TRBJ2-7	CASSLAPRDEQYF	TGTGCCAGCAGCTTAGCGCCGAGGGACGAGCAGTACTTC
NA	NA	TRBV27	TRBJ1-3	CASSFRGGYGNTIYF	TGTGCCAGCAGTTTCAGAGGGGGTTACGGAAACACCATATATTTT
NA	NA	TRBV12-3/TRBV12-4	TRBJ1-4	CASRTEGGNEKRFF	TGTGCCAGCAGGACAGAGGGGGGTAATGAAAAACGGTTTTTT
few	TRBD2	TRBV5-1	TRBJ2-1	CSSSLAGSPGLGSFEQFF	TGCTCCAGCAGCTTGGCCGGTTCTCCGGGACTAGGCTCTTTTGAGCAGTTCTTC
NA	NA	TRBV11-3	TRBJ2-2	CASSLPRVLGPGELFF	TGTGCCAGCAGCTTACCCCGGGTCCTCGGGCCCGGGGAGCTGTTTTTT
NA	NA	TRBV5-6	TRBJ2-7	CASPGTGDFYEQYF	TGTGCCAGCCCCGGAACAGGGGACTTCTACGAGCAGTACTTC
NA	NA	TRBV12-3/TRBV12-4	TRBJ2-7	CASSPRTGFHEQYF	TGTGCCAGCAGCCCCCGGACGGGATTCCACGAGCAGTACTTC